This TCR beta chain was profiled in a study of pediatric ulcerative colitis. Concerning this clone itself: Its antigen remains unknown.

V was clipped by 2 bases and J by 7 bases, with 14 bases between them. The CDR3 sequence is 15 residues long. CDR1 is MGHRA, CDR2 YSYEKL, per germline. Study results and limitations: Repertoires came from total lymphocyte DNA, so rare subsets like regulatory T cells may be missed. Compared with controls, ulcerative colitis showed greater blood-rectum clone sharing.

Each sample received Survey-level depth of up to 500,000 reads. Sequencing used immunoSEQ multiplex PCR; TCRdb keeps in-frame clones, though not all of them. This sample yields around 16,000 clones, of which 80% are seen a single time; 6% to 9.5% belongs to the top ten. The rectum was sampled with one to two pinch biopsies at colonoscopy. The chain carries TRBV4-1 and TRBJ1-4; D is ambiguous. The sequenced sample was gut tissue. The sequence derives from a boy aged 10-17 years who was a control in a study of pediatric ulcerative colitis. The CDR3, as DNA: TGCGCCAGCAGCCAAAAATGGCCGTCGGGTGAAAAACTGTTTTTT. Translating it yields CASSQKWPSGEKLFF.